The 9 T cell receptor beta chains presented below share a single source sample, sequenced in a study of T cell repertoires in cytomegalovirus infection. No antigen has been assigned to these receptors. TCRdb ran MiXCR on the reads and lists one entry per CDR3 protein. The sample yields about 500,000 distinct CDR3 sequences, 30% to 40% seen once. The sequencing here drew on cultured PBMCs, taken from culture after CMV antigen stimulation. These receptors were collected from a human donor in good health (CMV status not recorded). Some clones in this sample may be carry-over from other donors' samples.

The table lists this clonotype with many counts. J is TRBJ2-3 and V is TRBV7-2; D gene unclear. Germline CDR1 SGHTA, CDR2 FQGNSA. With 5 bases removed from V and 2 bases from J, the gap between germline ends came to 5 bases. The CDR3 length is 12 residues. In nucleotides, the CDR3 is TGTGCCAGCAGCCCCTTCACAGATACGCAGTATTTT. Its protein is CASSPFTDTQYF.

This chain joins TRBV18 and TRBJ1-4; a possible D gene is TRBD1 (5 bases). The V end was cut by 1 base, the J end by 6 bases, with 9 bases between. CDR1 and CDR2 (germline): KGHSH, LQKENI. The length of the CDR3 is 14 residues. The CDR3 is CASSPRGTYEKLFF. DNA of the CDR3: TGTGCCAGCTCACCACGGGGGACCTATGAAAAACTGTTTTTT.

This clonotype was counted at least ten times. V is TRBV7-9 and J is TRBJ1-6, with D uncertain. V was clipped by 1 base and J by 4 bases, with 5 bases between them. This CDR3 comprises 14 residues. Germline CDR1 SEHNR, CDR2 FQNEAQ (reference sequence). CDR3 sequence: CASSLEQYNSPLHF. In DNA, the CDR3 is TGTGCCAGCAGCTTAGAACAGTATAATTCACCCCTCCACTTT.

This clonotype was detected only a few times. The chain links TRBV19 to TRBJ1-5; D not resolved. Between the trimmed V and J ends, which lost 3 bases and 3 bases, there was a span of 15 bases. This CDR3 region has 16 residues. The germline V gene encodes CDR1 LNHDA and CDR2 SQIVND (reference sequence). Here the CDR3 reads CASSIGGSTYNQPQHF. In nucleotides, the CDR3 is TGTGCCAGTAGTATCGGTGGCAGCACATACAATCAGCCCCAGCATTTT.

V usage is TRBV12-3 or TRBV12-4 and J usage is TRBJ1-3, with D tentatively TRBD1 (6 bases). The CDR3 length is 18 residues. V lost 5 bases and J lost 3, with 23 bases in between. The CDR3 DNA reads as TGTGCCAGCAGTCCTTACAGGGACGGGGCGACCGTTGGAAACACCATATATTTT. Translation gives CASSPYRDGATVGNTIYF.

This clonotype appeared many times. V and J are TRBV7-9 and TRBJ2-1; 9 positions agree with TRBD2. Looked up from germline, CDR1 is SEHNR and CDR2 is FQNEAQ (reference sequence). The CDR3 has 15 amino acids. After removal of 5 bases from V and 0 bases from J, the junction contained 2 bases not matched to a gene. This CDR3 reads CASSALAGSYNEQFF. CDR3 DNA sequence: TGTGCCAGCAGCGCACTAGCGGGCTCCTACAATGAGCAGTTCTTC.

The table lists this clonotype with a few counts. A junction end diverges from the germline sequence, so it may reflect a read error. Written as DNA, the CDR3 is TGTGCCAGCAGCTCCGGGACAGGGAACTATGGCTACACCTTC. Protein product: CASSSGTGNYGYTF. The rearrangement uses TRBV5-1 and TRBJ1-2, with TRBD1 identical over 9 bases. The CDR3 loop spans 14 amino acids. Germline CDR1 is SGHRS and CDR2 is YFSETQ.

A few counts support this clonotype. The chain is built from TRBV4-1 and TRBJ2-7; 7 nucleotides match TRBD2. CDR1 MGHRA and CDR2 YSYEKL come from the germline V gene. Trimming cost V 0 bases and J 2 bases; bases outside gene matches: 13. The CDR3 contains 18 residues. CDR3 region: CASSQDPSGVVGTYEQYF. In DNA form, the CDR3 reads TGCGCCAGCAGCCAAGATCCCAGCGGGGTTGTAGGGACCTACGAGCAGTACTTC.

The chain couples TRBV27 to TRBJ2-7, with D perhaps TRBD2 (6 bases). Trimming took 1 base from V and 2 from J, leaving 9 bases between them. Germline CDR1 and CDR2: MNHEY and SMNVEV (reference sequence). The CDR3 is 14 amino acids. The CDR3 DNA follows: TGTGCCAGCAGTTTATGTAGCGGTCCCTACGAGCAGTACGTC. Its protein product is CASSLCSGPYEQYV.